Sequencing of this TCR beta chain was carried out in a study of radiation and T cells in renal cell carcinoma. Study-wide background: Nephrectomy followed 15 Gy stereotactic body radiation by 4 weeks. Whole-study results and caveats: From baseline, blood top tumor clonotypes peaked at 2 weeks post-radiation.

Stated time point: blood 2 weeks post-SBRT. The treatment was: 15 Gy SBRT to primary tumor, nephrectomy 4 weeks later. After SBRT, blood was collected at 2 and 4 weeks, plus baseline. The CDR3 length is 12 residues. With 7 bases removed from V and 3 bases from J, the gap between germline ends came to 11 bases. From germline, CDR1 is SGDLS and CDR2 YYNGEE. This table comes from immunoSEQ multiplex PCR, and its TCRdb copy is limited to in-frame clones, with some not included. This table holds about 150,000 clones, roughly 87% found once. A remark on this clone: The antigen remains unidentified.

Here the sequenced sample was blood, taken from a patient whose treatment included radiotherapy and nephrectomy. This TCR was sampled from a woman aged 50 to 60 with renal cell carcinoma. The chain links TRBV9 to TRBJ2-7; perhaps TRBD1 as D (6 bases). CDR3 coding DNA: TGTGCCAGCTCGACAGGCAACTACGAGCAGTACTTC. This translates into CASSTGNYEQYF.